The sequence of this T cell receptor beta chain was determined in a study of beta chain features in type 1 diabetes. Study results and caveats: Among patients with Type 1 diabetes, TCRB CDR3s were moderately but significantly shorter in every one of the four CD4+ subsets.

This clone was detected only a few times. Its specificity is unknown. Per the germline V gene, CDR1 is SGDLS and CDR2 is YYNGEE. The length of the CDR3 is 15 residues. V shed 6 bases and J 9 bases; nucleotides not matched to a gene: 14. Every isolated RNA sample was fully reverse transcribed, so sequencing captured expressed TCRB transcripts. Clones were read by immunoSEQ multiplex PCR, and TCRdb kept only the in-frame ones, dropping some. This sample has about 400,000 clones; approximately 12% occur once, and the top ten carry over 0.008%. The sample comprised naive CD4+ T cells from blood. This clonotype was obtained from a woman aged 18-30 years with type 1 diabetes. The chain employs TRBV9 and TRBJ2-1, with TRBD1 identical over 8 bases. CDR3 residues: CASNGRQGRYSEQFF. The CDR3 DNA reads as TGTGCCAGCAACGGGAGACAGGGGCGGTATAGTGAGCAGTTCTTC.